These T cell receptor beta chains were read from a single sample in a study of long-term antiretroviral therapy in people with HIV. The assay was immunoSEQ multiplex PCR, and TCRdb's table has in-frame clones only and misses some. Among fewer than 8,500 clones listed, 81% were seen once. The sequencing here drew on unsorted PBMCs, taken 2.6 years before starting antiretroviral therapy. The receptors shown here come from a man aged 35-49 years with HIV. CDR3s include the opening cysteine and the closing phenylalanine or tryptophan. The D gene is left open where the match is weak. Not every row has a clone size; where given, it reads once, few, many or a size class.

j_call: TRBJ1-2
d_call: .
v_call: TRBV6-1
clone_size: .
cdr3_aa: CASSEGPTANYGYTF
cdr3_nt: TGTGCCAGCAGTGAAGGTCCCACTGCTAACTATGGCTACACCTTC

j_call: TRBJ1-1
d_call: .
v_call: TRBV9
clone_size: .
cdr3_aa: CASSPRKLNTENTEAFF
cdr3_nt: TGTGCCAGCAGCCCCCGTAAGTTGAACACCGAGAACACTGAAGCTTTCTTT

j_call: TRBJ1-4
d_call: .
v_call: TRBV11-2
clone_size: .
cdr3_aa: CASSRRRSEKLFF
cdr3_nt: TGTGCCAGCAGCCGTCGGAGGTCTGAAAAACTGTTTTTT

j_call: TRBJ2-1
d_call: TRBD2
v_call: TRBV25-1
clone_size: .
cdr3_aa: CASSDPTGGKSDEQFF
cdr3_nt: TGTGCCAGCAGTGACCCCACGGGGGGTAAGTCGGATGAGCAGTTCTTC

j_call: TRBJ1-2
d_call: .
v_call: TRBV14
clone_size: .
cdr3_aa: CASSPWGDYGYTF
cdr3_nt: TGTGCCAGCAGCCCTTGGGGCGACTATGGCTACACCTTC

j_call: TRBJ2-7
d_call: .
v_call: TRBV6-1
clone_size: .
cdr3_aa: CASSWGGGGMDEQYF
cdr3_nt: TGTGCCAGCAGTTGGGGAGGGGGGGGGATGGATGAGCAGTACTTC

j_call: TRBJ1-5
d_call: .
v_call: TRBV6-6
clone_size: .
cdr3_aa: CASSYGGGNQPQHF
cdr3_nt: TGTGCCAGCAGTTACGGCGGGGGCAATCAGCCCCAGCATTTT

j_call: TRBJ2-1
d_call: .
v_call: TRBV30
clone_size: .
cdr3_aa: CAWETGSEQFF
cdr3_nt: TGTGCCTGGGAAACAGGGAGTGAGCAGTTCTTC

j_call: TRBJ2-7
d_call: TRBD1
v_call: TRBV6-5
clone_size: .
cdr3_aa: CASSPRTGAGGEQYF
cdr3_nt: TGTGCCAGCAGTCCTCGGACAGGGGCGGGTGGCGAGCAGTACTTC

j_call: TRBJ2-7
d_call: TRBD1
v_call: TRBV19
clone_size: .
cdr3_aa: CASSETGAYEQYF
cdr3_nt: TGTGCCAGTAGTGAGACAGGGGCCTACGAGCAGTACTTC

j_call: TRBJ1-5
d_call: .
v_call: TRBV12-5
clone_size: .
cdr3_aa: CASGLVRSREPQPQHF
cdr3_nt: TGTGCTAGTGGTTTGGTACGGAGCAGGGAGCCTCAGCCCCAGCATTTT

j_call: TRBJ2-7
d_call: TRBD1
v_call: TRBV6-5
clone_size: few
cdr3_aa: CASSSDRGYSYEQYF
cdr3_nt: TGTGCCAGCAGCAGCGACAGGGGCTATTCCTACGAGCAGTACTTC

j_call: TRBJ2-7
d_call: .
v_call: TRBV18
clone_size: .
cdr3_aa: CASSQEQVRGYEQYF
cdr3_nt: TGTGCCAGCTCACAAGAACAGGTCAGAGGCTACGAGCAGTACTTC

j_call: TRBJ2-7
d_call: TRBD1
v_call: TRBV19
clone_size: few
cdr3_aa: CASSGVTGGSYEQYF
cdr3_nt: TGTGCCAGTAGTGGAGTGACAGGGGGGTCCTACGAGCAGTACTTC

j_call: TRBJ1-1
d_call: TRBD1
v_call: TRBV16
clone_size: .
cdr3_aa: CASSQSGQGTEAFF
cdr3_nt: TGTGCCAGCAGCCAATCGGGACAGGGGACTGAAGCTTTCTTT

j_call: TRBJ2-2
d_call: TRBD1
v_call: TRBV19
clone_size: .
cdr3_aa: CASSIAPGTGGNTGELFF
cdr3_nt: TGTGCCAGTAGTATAGCGCCCGGGACAGGGGGCAACACCGGGGAGCTGTTTTTT

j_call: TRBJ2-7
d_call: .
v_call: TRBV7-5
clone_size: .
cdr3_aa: CVRSCGTGSYEQYF
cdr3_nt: TGTGTCAGAAGCTGCGGGACAGGCTCCTACGAGCAGTACTTC

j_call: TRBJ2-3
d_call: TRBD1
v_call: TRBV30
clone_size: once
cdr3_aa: CAWSAEGAPIDTQYF
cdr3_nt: TGTGCCTGGAGTGCAGAGGGGGCGCCGATAGATACGCAGTATTTT

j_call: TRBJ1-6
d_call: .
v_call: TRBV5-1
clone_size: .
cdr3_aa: CASSLQGGNNSPLHF
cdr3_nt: TGCGCCAGCAGCCTACAGGGAGGTAATAATTCACCCCTCCACTTT

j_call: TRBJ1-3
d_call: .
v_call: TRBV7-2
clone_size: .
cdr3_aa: CASSLVGNTIYF
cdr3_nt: TGTGCCAGCAGCTTAGTTGGAAACACCATATATTTT